This TCR beta chain was profiled in a study of breast tumors, draining lymph nodes, adjacent tissues. Findings of the study overall: Compared with lymph nodes, tumors were less diverse; compared with nontumor tissue, more.

On this clonotype itself: Its specificity is not known.

The CDR3 is made up of 16 amino acids. The V segment lost 6 bases and the J segment 6 bases; nucleotides outside the gene matches: 12. CDR1 SNHLY and CDR2 FYNNEI come from the germline V gene. Samples came from axillary lymph nodes draining the breast cancer. TCRdb used MiXCR to reprocess the multiplex PCR reads, holding one entry per CDR3 protein. The sample has under 250,000 distinct CDR3 sequences, about 32% seen once. The chain joins TRBV2 to TRBJ2-1, with TRBD2 matching 9 bases. This clonotype originated in a female donor with breast cancer. Some clones in this sample may be carry-over from other donors' samples. Sequenced: axillary lymph node tissue. CDR3 loop: CASSPIAGVLVNEQFF. The CDR3 DNA is TGTGCCAGCAGCCCCATAGCGGGGGTCTTGGTCAATGAGCAGTTCTTC.